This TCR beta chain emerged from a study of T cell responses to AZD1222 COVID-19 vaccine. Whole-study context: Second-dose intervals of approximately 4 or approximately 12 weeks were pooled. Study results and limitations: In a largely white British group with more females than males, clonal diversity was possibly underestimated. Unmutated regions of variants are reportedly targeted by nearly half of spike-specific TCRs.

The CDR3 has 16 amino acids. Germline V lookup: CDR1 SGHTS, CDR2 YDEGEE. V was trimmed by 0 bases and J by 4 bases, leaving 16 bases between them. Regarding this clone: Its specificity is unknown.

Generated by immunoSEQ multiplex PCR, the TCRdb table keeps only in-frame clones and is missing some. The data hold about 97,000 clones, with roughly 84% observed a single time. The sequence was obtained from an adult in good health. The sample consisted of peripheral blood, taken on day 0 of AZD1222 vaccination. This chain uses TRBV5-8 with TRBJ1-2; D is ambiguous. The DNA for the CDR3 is TGTGCCAGCAGCTTGGAGGGAACCATCCTTTCCTATGGCTACACCTTC. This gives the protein CASSLEGTILSYGYTF.